This TCR beta chain is drawn from a study of immune heterogeneity within non-small cell lung tumors (dated by TCRdb to 2016 to 2018). In terms of the full investigation: By histology, the tumors included 10 to 11 non-squamous carcinomas, several squamous cell carcinomas and 1 tumor not otherwise specified. The study combined whole-exome sequencing, RNA-seq and TCR beta repertoire sequencing of multiple spatially distinct regions from each NSCLC tumor to examine intratumoral immune heterogeneity. Transcriptome data were available for just roughly 40 loci from about a dozen patients, whereas TCR repertoire analysis spanned under 65 tumor loci from 15 or so patients. For mutant peptides 8 to 11 amino acids long, netMHCpan-3.0 predicted neoantigen binding to the HLA alleles of each patient.

A multiplex PCR system amplified the TCR beta CDR3 region, with a first 10-cycle round using 32 V-gene forward and 13 J-gene reverse primers. First-round PCR used a QIAGEN Multiplex PCR Kit, and primer sequences were filed in Chinese patent CN105087789A. In a second PCR round, Illumina universal primers were added with the Phusion High-Fidelity PCR Kit. The TCR libraries underwent paired-end sequencing with a read length of 151 bp on the Illumina HiSeq X Ten platform. As for the original processing: Cutadapt was used to discard reads without multiplex PCR primers, PEAR merged the read pairs, and MiXCR with default settings called the CDR3 regions. Repertoire diversity was assessed by Shannon entropy, and clonality was calculated as one minus the Shannon entropy divided by the ln of the count of productive unique sequences. Dominant or high-frequency T-cell clones were defined as clonotypes at frequencies of at least 0.5%. The raw public data were reprocessed by TCRdb itself: fastp quality trimming at Q25, MiXCR clonotype calling, in-frame beta chains only. Each entry merges the rows of one CDR3 protein and shows their most common DNA and genes. The V and J calls come from TCRdb's annotation, not from the publication. This sample is represented by a few thousand distinct CDR3 sequences; roughly 23% of them were singletons. The ten top clones hold around 12% of the sample.

Within its sample, this clonotype is medium-sized (0.01 to 0.1%). Its target antigen remains unknown. Base qualities are not recorded, but no much larger clone differs from it by a single base. The germline V gene (reference sequence) yields WNHNN for CDR1 and SYGVQD for CDR2. The CDR3 holds 16 amino acids from the cysteine to the phenylalanine. Only the CDR3 DNA is retained, 48 bases long and in frame from the first base. The germline ends are 18 bases apart after V is trimmed by 0 bases and J by 7 bases. The study at large found these results: For the most part, high-frequency TCR beta clonotypes differed from one individual patient to another. A moderate positive correlation (R approximately 0.36), which was statistically significant, linked local T-cell repertoire clonality to local tumor mutational burden. Identical dominant CDR3B clonotypes recurred across loci within a patient, yet different tumor locations also harbored unique high-frequency clones.

Genomic DNA extracted from bulk tumor tissue served as TCR template, with 600 ng gDNA amplified per sample. Multiple biopsies per primary tumor were taken during surgery, spaced as far apart as possible within the tumor mass. The study cohort was described as untreated, and the patients were newly diagnosed NSCLC cases having curative surgery. The donors were some 14 patients with newly diagnosed non-small cell lung cancer who were having surgery with curative intent. Two independent pathologists examined the resected tumor masses. Only high-quality DNA and RNA samples were carried forward to sequencing.

Specimen: lung tumor tissue. This chain is built from TRBV10-1 and TRBJ1-2, with TRBD1 perhaps the D gene, on 5 matching bases. The receptor's source is a man between 60 and 75 years old with non-small cell lung cancer. The DNA sequence is TGCGCCAGCAGTGAGTCGGAGGGACCCCGGCGCGGTGGCTACACCTTC. This is translated as CASSESEGPRRGGYTF.